This T cell receptor (beta chain) was obtained from a study of shared clonotypes between healthy human individuals. Turning to the study itself: Three CD4 naive, three CD4 memory, two CD8 naive and one CD8 memory plate were used per donor.

Method: immunoSEQ multiplex PCR; TCRdb's copy keeps in-frame clones and lacks some. The sample has fewer than 3 million clones, around 93% seen once. Partitioning of CD4+ cells yielded a CD45RA+ naive subset and a CD45RA-negative memory subset. As to this clone: Its antigen remains unknown.

Notes on the study in general: Estimated clonotype richness was generally higher in naive than memory subsets.

This receptor was taken from a man younger than 35 in good health. Some clones in this sample may be carry-over from other donors' samples. Sequencing was carried out using naive CD4+ T cells from PBMCs. Subset here: CD45RA+ positively selected.

DNA for the CDR3: TGTGCCAGCAGCGCTCGCCCAGAGCGGGAGGGCTTAACGGGGCTTTCGGTGGGCTACAATGAGCAGTTCTTC. It yields the protein CASSARPEREGLTGLSVGYNEQFF. The J gene is TRBJ2-1, the V gene TRBV9; 10 bases map to TRBD2. Germline V gene data show CDR1 as SGDLS and CDR2 as YYNGEE. The CDR3 has 24 amino acids. V trimming: 3 bases; J trimming: 3 bases; junction bases outside the gene matches: 30.